This T cell receptor (beta chain) is from a study of blood T cell repertoires in COVID-19. The V end was cut by 4 bases, the J end by 5 bases, with 15 bases between. The CDR3 contains 15 residues. Looked up from germline, CDR1 is SGHNT and CDR2 is YYREEE (reference sequence). Libraries were prepared by immunoSEQ multiplex PCR; TCRdb keeps only in-frame clonotypes and omits some of them. Here the sample spans under 450,000 clones, around 89% being singletons. The source is a middle-aged woman with COVID-19, enrolled during active disease. Sequenced sample: peripheral blood. This rearrangement joins TRBV5-4 to TRBJ2-2; TRBD2 is a possible D gene (6 bases). CDR3 region: CASSILAIGTGELFF. As DNA, the CDR3 is TGTGCCAGCAGCATTCTAGCGATTGGGACCGGGGAGCTGTTTTTT. Complete variable domain (other parts from reference TRBV5-4 and TRBJ2-2): ETGVTQSPTHLIKTRGQQVTLRCSSQSGHNTVSWYQQALGQGPQFIFQYYREEENGRGNFPPRFSGLQFPNYSSELNVNALELDDSALYLCASSILAIGTGELFFGEGSRLTVL.